Each of the 28 T cell receptor beta chains below was sequenced from the same sample in a study of human T cells and chemical hapten exposure (dated by TCRdb to the early 2020s). What this sample's time point label stands for: pre-sensitization, week 0. Interpreted using the paper, the treatment or condition label stands for: therapeutic diphenylcyclopropenone sensitization with weekly scalp DPC. The library was generated by RACE. Reads for this sample came from a NextSeq 500. In TCRdb, the public reads were trimmed at Q25 with fastp and aligned with MiXCR, with productive beta chains retained. Rows merge per CDR3 protein into single entries with the most common DNA and genes. Within this sample are under 300,000 distinct CDR3 sequences, with almost 8% of them counted one time only. About 1.1% of the sample rests with the top ten. This material consisted of whole blood, taken in connection with sensitization to the hapten diphenylcyclopropenone (DPC). Source of these receptors: a young man with alopecia areata. Some clones in this sample may be carry-over from other donors' samples.

The V and J genes are TRBV5-1 and TRBJ2-1; 7 bases are a match to TRBD2. CDR3 length equals 13 residues. The ends lost 4 bases at V and 6 bases at J; junction bases unmatched: 4. Germline assignment: CDR1 SGHRS and CDR2 YFSETQ. CDR3: CASSHSSGNEQFF. DNA for the CDR3: TGCGCCAGCAGCCACTCTAGCGGCAATGAGCAGTTCTTC.

The chain joins TRBV7-9 to TRBJ2-2; D gene unclear. Germline CDR1 SEHNR, CDR2 FQNEAQ (reference sequence). The length of the CDR3 is 16 residues. V gave up 1 base and J gave up 2 bases, with 11 bases separating them. For the CDR3, the DNA is TGTGCCAGCAGCTTAGTTATGCCTAGAAACACCGGGGAGCTGTTTTTT. Residues: CASSLVMPRNTGELFF.

This chain uses TRBV7-9 with TRBJ1-1; 7 bases agree with TRBD1. CDR3 length: 15 residues. Trimming cost V 5 bases and J 1 base; bases outside gene matches: 7. The germline CDR1 and CDR2 sequences are SEHNR and FQNEAQ (reference sequence). The CDR3 sequence is CASSTETGPNTEAFF. The CDR3, as DNA: TGTGCCAGCAGCACAGAGACAGGGCCGAACACTGAAGCTTTCTTT. Full variable domain (rest looked up from reference TRBV7-9 and TRBJ1-1): DTGVSQNPRHKITKRGQNVTFRCDPISEHNRLYWYRQTLGQGPEFLTYFQNEAQLEKSRLLSDRFSAERPKGSFSTLEIQRTEQGDSAMYLCASSTETGPNTEAFFGQGTRLTVV.

The rearrangement links TRBV7-9 to TRBJ2-7, with 7 bases that match TRBD1. The CDR3 is 15 residues long. V shed 4 bases and J 2 bases; nucleotides not matched to a gene: 8. CDR1 and CDR2 from the germline V gene are SEHNR and FQNEAQ (reference sequence). The CDR3: CASSSSYRGAYEQYF. In DNA, the CDR3 is TGTGCCAGCAGCTCCAGCTACAGGGGTGCCTACGAGCAGTACTTC.

This clonotype was seen many times. The V call is TRBV9, the J call TRBJ2-5; maybe TRBD2 (7 bases). Trimming pared 2 bases from V and 5 bases from J, leaving 16 bases between. CDR3 length: 15 residues. Germline assignment: CDR1 SGDLS and CDR2 YYNGEE. In DNA form, the CDR3 reads TGTGCCAGCAGCGTCGGCGGGGGCTTCTCGGAGACCCAGTACTTC. This codes for CASSVGGGFSETQYF.

This clonotype was recorded many times. The chain employs TRBV5-6 and TRBJ1-2; 9 nucleotides align to TRBD1. The CDR3 spans 13 residues. The J segment lost 3 bases and the V segment lost 3 bases, leaving 0 bases of the junction unmatched. Germline CDR1 is SGHDT and CDR2 is YYEEEE. Here the CDR3 DNA reads TGTGCCAGCAGCTGGACAGGGGACTATGGCTACACCTTC. Translating gives CASSWTGDYGYTF.

In this sample, this clonotype turned up many times. J is TRBJ1-1 and V is TRBV28; D is unresolved. The V gene lost 6 bases and the J gene lost 0 bases, with 8 bases spanning the gap. Germline V lookup: CDR1 MDHEN, CDR2 SYDVKM. The CDR3 is made up of 13 amino acids. The CDR3 here is CASRPSMNTEAFF. As DNA, the CDR3 is TGTGCCAGCAGACCAAGTATGAACACTGAAGCTTTCTTT.

This clonotype was seen only a few times. The V gene is TRBV29-1, the J gene TRBJ1-1; D is undetermined. Between the trimmed V and J ends, which lost 6 bases and 7 bases, there was a span of 15 bases. The CDR3 has 12 residues. CDR1 is SQVTM and CDR2 is ANQGSEA in the germline V gene. The CDR3 protein is CSVSKWVGEAFF. The CDR3, as DNA: TGCAGCGTGTCAAAATGGGTGGGTGAAGCTTTCTTT.

This clonotype appeared a few times. This chain uses TRBV3-1 with TRBJ2-2; D is possibly TRBD2 (5 bases). CDR1 LGHDT and CDR2 YNNKEL come from the germline V gene (reference sequence). The V end was cut by 8 bases, the J end by 6 bases, with 13 bases between. This CDR3 is built from 13 residues. CDR3 amino acids: CASGLLEAGELFF. The CDR3 bases are TGTGCCAGCGGGCTCTTGGAGGCCGGGGAGCTGTTTTTT.

This clonotype was detected a few times. The genes are TRBV9 and TRBJ2-5, with D hard to call. Trimming stripped 3 bases from V and 2 bases from J, with 14 bases between. The CDR3 is made up of 15 amino acids. Per germline, CDR1 SGDLS and CDR2 YYNGEE. CDR3 nucleotide sequence: TGTGCCAGCAGCGCCTCTCCTCTAGAGCAAGAGACCCAGTACTTC. This codes for CASSASPLEQETQYF.

This clonotype was picked up many times. This rearrangement joins TRBV7-9 to TRBJ2-7; D is unclear. The CDR3 is 13 residues long. The germline CDR1 and CDR2 sequences are SEHNR and FQNEAQ (reference sequence). The V and J ends lost 3 bases and 6 bases respectively, with 12 bases between them. The DNA of the CDR3 is TGTGCCAGCAGCTTTTATTGGTCGTCCGAGCAGTACGTC. Its protein product is CASSFYWSSEQYV.

This clonotype has ten or more counts. The rearrangement joins TRBV20-1 to TRBJ2-3; D may be TRBD1 (6 bases). Looked up from germline, CDR1 is DFQATT and CDR2 is SNEGSKA (reference sequence). V gave up 3 bases and J gave up 2 bases, with 21 bases separating them. This CDR3 has 17 amino acids. DNA for the CDR3: TGCAGTGCTAGCGGTTGGGGCTTAGGACAGTACACAGATACGCAGTATTTT. Translated: CSASGWGLGQYTDTQYF.

This clonotype was seen more than once but under ten times. The chain joins TRBV14 to TRBJ2-6; TRBD1 might be the D (5 bases). Germline V gene lookup returns CDR1 SGHDN and CDR2 FVKESK. V was pared by 4 bases and J by 2 bases, with 6 bases between. The CDR3 spans 14 residues. The DNA for the CDR3 is TGTGCCAGCAGCCTGACAGCTGGGGCCAACGTCCTGACTTTC. It codes for CASSLTAGANVLTF. The entire variable domain, with the rest obtained from reference TRBV14 and TRBJ2-6, is as follows: EAGVTQFPSHSVIEKGQTVTLRCDPISGHDNLYWYRRVMGKEIKFLLHFVKESKQDESGMPNNRFLAERTGGTYSTLKVQPAELEDSGVYFCASSLTAGANVLTFGAGSRLTVL.

This chain uses TRBV4-1 with TRBJ2-5, with D perhaps assigned TRBD1 or TRBD2 (5 bases each). V gave up 0 bases and J gave up 5 bases, with 22 bases separating them. The CDR3 totals 18 residues. In germline, CDR1 is MGHRA, CDR2 YSYEKL. The CDR3 loop is CASSQDYPGVGARETQYF. The CDR3 DNA is TGCGCCAGCAGCCAAGATTATCCCGGGGTAGGGGCCAGGGAGACCCAGTACTTC.

This clonotype was seen a handful of times. A junction end diverges from the germline sequence, so it may reflect a read error. CDR3 DNA sequence: TGTGTCAGCAGCTTAGGCAGGAACACTGAAGCTTTCTTT. This sequence encodes CVSSLGRNTEAFF. The chain recombines TRBV11-2 with TRBJ1-1, with no clear D. The germline CDR1 and CDR2 sequences are SGHAT and FQNNGV. The length of the CDR3 is 13 residues. The whole variable domain, filled in from reference TRBV11-2 and TRBJ1-1, reads EAGVAQSPRYKIIEKRQSVAFWCNPISGHATLYWYQQILGQGPKLLIQFQNNGVVDDSQLPKDRFSAERLKGVDSTLKIQPAKLEDSAVYLCVSSLGRNTEAFFGQGTRLTVV.

The sample holds a few counts of this clonotype. This rearrangement joins TRBV7-6 to TRBJ2-2; D might be TRBD1 or TRBD2, each matching 5 bases. The germline V gene has CDR1 SGHVS and CDR2 FNYEAQ. Trimming took off 5 bases at V and 1 base at J, with 14 bases between the two ends. This CDR3 has 16 residues. This chain's CDR3 is CASSPTGTENTGELFF. DNA for the CDR3: TGTGCCAGCAGCCCTACCGGGACGGAGAACACCGGGGAGCTGTTTTTT.

This clonotype was found many times. The chain carries TRBV5-1 and TRBJ2-5, with 12 bases lining up with TRBD2. Trimming removed 0 bases from V and 2 bases from J; junction bases left unmatched: 5. CDR1 is SGHRS and CDR2 is YFSETQ in the germline V gene. The CDR3 has 17 amino acids. CDR3 in amino acids: CASSLGLAGVTQETQYF. In DNA form, the CDR3 reads TGCGCCAGCAGCTTGGGACTAGCGGGGGTCACACAAGAGACCCAGTACTTC.

This clonotype was detected ten times or more. The chain combines TRBV12-3 or TRBV12-4 with TRBJ2-5; D is unclear. CDR3 length: 12 amino acids. Trimming took 5 bases from V and 1 from J, leaving 5 bases between them. The CDR3 here is CASSRIQETQYF. CDR3 DNA: TGTGCCAGCAGTAGGATCCAAGAGACCCAGTACTTC.

V usage is TRBV7-2 and J usage is TRBJ2-7; 7 bases match TRBD2. CDR3 length: 15 amino acids. CDR1 and CDR2 from the germline V gene are SGHTA and FQGNSA. The junction had 8 bases not matched to a gene; V was cut back by 5 bases and J by 1 base. CDR3: CASSPNGGGSYEQYF. The CDR3 nucleotides are TGTGCCAGCAGCCCGAATGGGGGAGGGTCCTACGAGCAGTACTTC.

This chain joins TRBV7-2 and TRBJ2-7; 9 bases line up with TRBD1. Germline CDR1 and CDR2: SGHTA and FQGNSA. Trimming cost V 3 bases and J 2 bases; bases outside gene matches: 2. The CDR3 has 14 residues. The CDR3 protein is CASSFDRGAYEQYF. The CDR3 nucleotides are TGTGCCAGCAGCTTTGACAGGGGGGCCTACGAGCAGTACTTC. Drawing the rest from reference TRBV7-2 and TRBJ2-7, the complete variable domain is GAGVSQSPSNKVTEKGKDVELRCDPISGHTALYWYRQSLGQGLEFLIYFQGNSAPDKSGLPSDRFSAERTGGSVSTLTIQRTQQEDSAVYLCASSFDRGAYEQYFGPGTRLTVT.

This chain links TRBV11-1 with TRBJ2-2; no clear D gene. There are 13 residues in the CDR3. Germline-derived CDR1 and CDR2 are SGHAT and FQDESV (reference sequence). Trimming took 5 bases from V and 6 from J, leaving 10 bases between them. The CDR3 DNA sequence: TGTGCCAGCAGCGCGTGGGTCGCCGGGGAGCTGTTTTTT. Amino acids: CASSAWVAGELFF.

This clonotype occurred a few times. This chain links TRBV20-1 with TRBJ2-3; 11 positions match TRBD1. Germline trimming cut 0 bases from V and 1 base from J; bases unmatched to any gene: 6. Per the germline V gene, CDR1 is DFQATT and CDR2 is SNEGSKA (reference sequence). This CDR3 contains 17 residues. CDR3 loop: CSARDLWTGGGTDTQYF. The CDR3 region has the DNA TGCAGTGCTAGAGACCTATGGACAGGGGGCGGCACAGATACGCAGTATTTT.

This clonotype was seen at least ten times. The CDR3 bases are TGCAGCGGGGTCGGGGACGATACGCAGTATTTT. Its protein product is CSGVGDDTQYF. J is TRBJ2-3 and V is TRBV20-1; D is tentatively TRBD1 or TRBD2 (5 bases each). Germline CDR1 DFQATT, CDR2 SNEGSKA (reference sequence). The CDR3 is 11 amino acids.

The chain employs TRBV6-6 and TRBJ1-1; the match to TRBD1 covers 7 bases. The CDR3 loop spans 14 amino acids. Germline lookup yields CDR1 MNHNY and CDR2 SVGAGI (reference sequence). V lost 0 bases, J lost 9 bases, and 7 bases stayed unmatched. CDR3 nucleotides: TGTGCCAGCAGTTACTCGAGTAGGGACAGCAAAGCTTTCTTT. Encoded protein: CASSYSSRDSKAFF.

In this sample, this clonotype turned up many times. The J gene is TRBJ2-4, the V gene TRBV20-1; the D gene could be TRBD1 or TRBD2 (6 bases each). Per the germline V gene, CDR1 is DFQATT and CDR2 is SNEGSKA (reference sequence). This CDR3 region has 16 residues. The ends were cut back, 1 base at V and 3 bases at J, with 16 bases in the middle. CDR3 sequence reads: CSARARTGALKNIQYF. CDR3 sequence (DNA): TGCAGTGCTAGAGCTAGAACGGGGGCCCTCAAAAACATTCAGTACTTC.

This clonotype was detected ten times or more. This chain connects TRBV27 to TRBJ2-7; 7 bases line up with TRBD1. J was trimmed by 2 bases and V by 4 bases; bases with no gene match: 2. The CDR3 runs to 13 residues. Germline V gene sequence: CDR1 MNHEY, CDR2 SMNVEV (reference sequence). The CDR3 bases are TGTGCCAGCAGTTCGACAGGGACCTACGAGCAGTACTTC. It encodes CASSSTGTYEQYF.

The rearrangement links TRBV7-7 to TRBJ2-2; D unclear. Per germline, CDR1 SSHAT and CDR2 FNYEAQ (reference sequence). CDR3 length: 15 amino acids. The V end lost 3 bases, the J end lost 4 bases, and 12 bases lay between the germline ends. The CDR3 DNA sequence: TGTGCCAGCAGCTTCGGTCCACAGCGCACCGGGGAGCTGTTTTTT. Its translation is CASSFGPQRTGELFF.

J is TRBJ1-2 and V is TRBV7-2; D remains ambiguous. The CDR3 loop spans 14 amino acids. Germline V CDR1 and CDR2: SGHTA, FQGNSA. V was pared by 4 bases and J by 3 bases, with 12 bases between. Here the CDR3 DNA reads TGTGCCAGCAGCTCCTTTTCACGCGACTATGGCTACACCTTC. Amino acid sequence: CASSSFSRDYGYTF.